This paragraph reports one T cell receptor (beta chain). Its antigen is still unknown. Germline is not matched at one junction end, which may reflect a read error. Co-extraction of both nucleic acids (RNA and DNA) used about 18-31 mg of unsorted bulk tissue. Chronic HBV infection was present in the patients, who were treatment-naive. The authors sampled five separate regions per tumor. Priming with a constant-region primer yielded TCR beta cDNA from about 510 ng total RNA. Construction of TCR beta libraries relied on three successive nested multiplex PCR rounds employing slightly modified ARM-PCR. Researchers ran the first two PCR rounds for 10 cycles each with TRBV1-TRBV30 forward primers and a C-beta reverse primer. TCRdb re-analysed the multiplex PCR reads in MiXCR, keeping a single row per CDR3 protein. The sample shows under 110,000 distinct CDR3 sequences, around two thirds of them seen only once.

The data were taken from a study of tumor-infiltrating lymphocytes in primary liver carcinoma. On the study more broadly: With diameters of about 4 to 11 cm, tumors were stage T1-T3 N0M0. Whole-study findings and limits: The proportion of top clones found throughout all five tumor regions was only about 7-24%.

The CDR3 length is 13 residues. Germline CDR1 SQVTM, CDR2 ANQGSEA. The origin of this receptor is a woman aged 60 to 75 with primary liver carcinoma and hepatitis B virus infection. Input material: liver tumor tissue from sampling region 2. Stated subset: tumor region T2, inferior pole. The chain employs TRBV29-1 and TRBJ2-7; TRBD1 matches at 8 bases. Written as DNA, the CDR3 is TGCAGTGTTGAGTGGCAGGGGGCCGGCGAGCGGTACTTC. Its translation is CSVEWQGAGERYF.